The 6 T cell receptor beta chains presented below share a single source sample, sequenced in a study of blood T cell repertoires in COVID-19. Only in-frame clones appear in the TCRdb table, and some are missing; sequencing was by immunoSEQ multiplex PCR. The table includes tens of thousands of clones, about 83% detected once. Sequenced: peripheral blood. The receptors come from a man aged 55 to 70 with acute or convalescent COVID-19.

This clone has more than one count but fewer than ten. This CDR3 reads CASSRSGTGGLQETQYF. CDR3 sequence (DNA): TGTGCCAGCAGTAGATCCGGGACAGGAGGACTGCAAGAGACCCAGTACTTC. The rearrangement joins TRBV6-2 or TRBV6-3 to TRBJ2-5, with 8 bases identical to TRBD1. V was clipped by 5 bases and J by 2 bases; unmatched bases: 13. The CDR3 has 17 amino acids. Germline lookup yields CDR1 MNHEY and CDR2 SVGEGT.

The CDR3 protein is CASSLGHNTEAFF. The DNA of the CDR3 is TGTGCCAGCAGTTTAGGTCATAACACTGAAGCTTTCTTT. The chain joins TRBV12-3 or TRBV12-4 to TRBJ1-1; no firm D call. The CDR3 consists of 13 residues. V was trimmed by 1 base and J by 2 bases, leaving 5 bases between them.

The rearrangement uses TRBV9 and TRBJ1-1, with 8 bases fitting TRBD1. The CDR3 covers 15 residues. The V segment lost 0 bases and the J segment 6 bases; nucleotides outside the gene matches: 7. The germline gives CDR1 SGDLS, CDR2 YYNGEE. CDR3 nucleotides: TGTGCCAGCAGCGTAGTAGCCGACAGGGGCGCTGAAGCTTTCTTT. This translates into CASSVVADRGAEAFF.

V usage is TRBV11-3 and J usage is TRBJ2-5; D remains unclear. V gave up 5 bases and J gave up 4 bases, with 5 bases separating them. Looked up from germline, CDR1 is SGHNT and CDR2 is YENEEA. This CDR3 region has 11 residues. This chain's CDR3 is CASSNGETQYF. CDR3 nucleotides: TGTGCCAGCAGCAACGGAGAGACCCAGTACTTC.

The gene calls are TRBV3-1 (or the pseudogene TRBV3-2) and TRBJ1-4; 9 bases line up with TRBD1. CDR3 length equals 15 residues. The V and J ends lost 4 bases and 5 bases, in that order; junction bases with no gene match: 5. Per germline, CDR1 LGHDT and CDR2 YNNKEL (reference sequence). DNA of the CDR3: TGTGCCAGCAGCCCAACCGGGACAGGGAATGAAAAACTGTTTTTT. Its protein product is CASSPTGTGNEKLFF.

The sample holds a few counts of this clone. The chain joins TRBV19 to TRBJ1-6; tentatively, D is TRBD1 (5 bases). Germline V CDR1 and CDR2: LNHDA, SQIVND (reference sequence). Trimming cost V 8 bases and J 8 bases, with 13 bases left between them. The CDR3 runs 13 residues. The CDR3 DNA follows: TGTGCCAGTGGGAATAGGGGATATTCACCCCTCCACTTT. Translating gives CASGNRGYSPLHF.